This T cell receptor (beta chain) was identified in a study of T cell responses to AZD1222 COVID-19 vaccine. Findings and limits, study-wide: Among spike-specific TCRs, nearly half reportedly target unmutated variant regions. Clonal diversity was possibly underestimated, and the donors were mostly white British, with more females. After two AZD1222 doses, spike-specific TCR breadth and depth rose versus day 0.

The method was immunoSEQ multiplex PCR; TCRdb's version includes in-frame clones alone and lacks a portion of them. This sample has some 140,000 clones, with about 87% found just once. Details on this clone: What it binds is not known.

The germline gives CDR1 SGHTA, CDR2 FQGNSA. The CDR3 sequence is 15 residues long. Trimming pared 2 bases from V and 3 bases from J, leaving 11 bases between. Sequenced here: peripheral blood, sampled on day 0 of AZD1222 vaccination. This TCR derives from an adult in good health. The chain carries TRBV7-2 and TRBJ1-5; D remains ambiguous. CDR3 in amino acids: CASSLMRTDNQPQHF. Here the CDR3 DNA reads TGTGCCAGCAGCTTAATGAGGACGGACAATCAGCCCCAGCATTTT.